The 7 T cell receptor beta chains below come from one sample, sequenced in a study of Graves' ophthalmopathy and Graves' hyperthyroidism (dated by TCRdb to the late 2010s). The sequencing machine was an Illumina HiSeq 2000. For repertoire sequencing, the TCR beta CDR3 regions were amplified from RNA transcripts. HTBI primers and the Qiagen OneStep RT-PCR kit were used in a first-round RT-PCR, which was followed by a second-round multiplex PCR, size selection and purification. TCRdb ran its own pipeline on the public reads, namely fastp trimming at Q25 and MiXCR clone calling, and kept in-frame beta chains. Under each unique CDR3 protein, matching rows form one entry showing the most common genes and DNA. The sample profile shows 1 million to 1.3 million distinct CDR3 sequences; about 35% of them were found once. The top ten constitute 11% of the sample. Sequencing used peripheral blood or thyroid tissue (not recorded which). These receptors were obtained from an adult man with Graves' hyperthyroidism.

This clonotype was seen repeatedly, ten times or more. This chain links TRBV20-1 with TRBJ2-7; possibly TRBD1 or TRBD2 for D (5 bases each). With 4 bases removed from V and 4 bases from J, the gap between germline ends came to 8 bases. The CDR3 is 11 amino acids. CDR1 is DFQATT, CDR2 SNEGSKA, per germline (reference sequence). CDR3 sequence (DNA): TGCAGTGCTACCAGGGAGTACGAGCAGTACTTC. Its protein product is CSATREYEQYF.

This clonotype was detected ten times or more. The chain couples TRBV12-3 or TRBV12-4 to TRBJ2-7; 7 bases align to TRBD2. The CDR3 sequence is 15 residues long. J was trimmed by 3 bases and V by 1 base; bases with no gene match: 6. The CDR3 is CASSLGGGSLYEQYF. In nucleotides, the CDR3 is TGTGCCAGCAGTTTAGGGGGCGGGAGCCTCTACGAGCAGTACTTC.

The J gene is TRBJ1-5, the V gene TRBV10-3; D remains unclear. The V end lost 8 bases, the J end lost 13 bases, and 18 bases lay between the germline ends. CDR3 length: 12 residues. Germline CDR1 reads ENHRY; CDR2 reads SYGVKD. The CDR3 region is CAILRGRGSQHF. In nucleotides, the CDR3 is TGTGCCATCCTTCGAGGGCGGGGTTCTCAGCATTTT.

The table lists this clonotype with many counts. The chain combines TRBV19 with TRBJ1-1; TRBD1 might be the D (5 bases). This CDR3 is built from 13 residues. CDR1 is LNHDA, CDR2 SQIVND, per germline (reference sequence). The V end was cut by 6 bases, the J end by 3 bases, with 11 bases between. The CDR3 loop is CASRFGGDTEAFF. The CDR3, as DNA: TGTGCCAGTAGGTTCGGGGGAGACACTGAAGCTTTCTTT.

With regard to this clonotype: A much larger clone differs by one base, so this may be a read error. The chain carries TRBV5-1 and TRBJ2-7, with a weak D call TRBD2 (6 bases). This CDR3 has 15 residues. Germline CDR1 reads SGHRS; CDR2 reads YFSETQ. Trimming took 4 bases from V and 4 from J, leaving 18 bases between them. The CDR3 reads CASSQEGLSDYEQYF. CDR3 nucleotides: TGCGCCAGCAGCCAAGAAGGACTATCAGATTACGAGCAGTACTTC.

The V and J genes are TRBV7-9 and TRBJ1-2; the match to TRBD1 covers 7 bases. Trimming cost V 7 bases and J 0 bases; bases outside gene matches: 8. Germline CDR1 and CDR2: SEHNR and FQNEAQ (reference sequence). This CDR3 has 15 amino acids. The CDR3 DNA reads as TGTGCCAGCATCCAGGGGGTGAACACTAACTATGGCTACACCTTC. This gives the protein CASIQGVNTNYGYTF.

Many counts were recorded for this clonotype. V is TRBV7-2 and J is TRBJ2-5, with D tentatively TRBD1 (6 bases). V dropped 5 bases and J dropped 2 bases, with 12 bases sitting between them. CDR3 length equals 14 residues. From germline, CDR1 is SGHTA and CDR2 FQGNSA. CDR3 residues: CASSPGVIQETQYF. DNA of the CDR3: TGTGCCAGCAGCCCAGGGGTTATACAAGAGACCCAGTACTTC.